This T cell receptor (beta chain) was sequenced during a study of cytomegalovirus exposure and HLA in healthy donors. Study as a whole: In terms of ancestry, the Caucasian-associated cluster contained about four fifths of the roughly 400 genotyped donors. Study results and caveats: TCR beta sequences reportedly predicted the HLA-A and HLA-B alleles of most subjects accurately.

As concerns this clone: The antigen is unknown.

It was healthy bone marrow donors who served as donors. V was trimmed by 2 bases and J by 1 base, leaving 6 bases between them. The CDR3 has 12 residues. In germline, CDR1 is GTSNPN, CDR2 SVGIG (reference sequence). A multiplex PCR was run with 60 Vbeta primers and 13 Jbeta primers. Clones were sequenced by immunoSEQ multiplex PCR, and TCRdb holds only the in-frame ones, with some missing. Of roughly 200,000 clones listed, about 80% are singletons. Sequencing used PBMCs. This TCR was sampled from a man aged 25 to 40 in good health and CMV-seronegative. The chain has TRBV30 and TRBJ2-7; D remains unclear. The CDR3 nucleotides are TGTGCCTGGAGTCGAACTTCCTACGAGCAGTACTTC. Amino acid sequence: CAWSRTSYEQYF.